In its sample, the clone carrying this T cell receptor (beta chain) was seen many times. Its target is not known. Read coverage stops 3 residues before the CDR3 terminus; the germline J gene supplies the remainder. This entry is derived from a study of T cell clonality in common variable immunodeficiency. Study-wide points: Reportedly, TCR beta sequences from common variable immunodeficiency showed fewer deletions and N-nucleotide insertions.

Patients had low serum IgG, IgA and/or IgM and specific antibody deficiency. The CDR3 loop spans 14 amino acids. CDR1 is SNHLY, CDR2 FYNNEI, per germline. With V trimmed by 4 bases and J by 5 bases, 8 bases remained unmatched. The method was immunoSEQ multiplex PCR; TCRdb's version includes in-frame clones alone and lacks a portion of them. The table lists about 26,000 clones, with no singletons. This sequence joins TRBV2 and TRBJ2-7, with TRBD2 matching 7 bases. Input material: peripheral blood mononuclear cells. This clonotype was sampled from a human donor with common variable immunodeficiency. The DNA read from the CDR3 is TGTGCCAGCAGTGTACTAGCGCGAACCGACGAG. It codes for CASSVLARTDE. The complete CDR3 reads CASSVLARTDEQYF.